Below are 23 T cell receptor beta chains sequenced from a single sample in a study of blood T cell repertoires in COVID-19. Only in-frame clones appear in the TCRdb table, and some are missing; sequencing was by immunoSEQ multiplex PCR. The table has 150,000 to 200,000 clones, over 75% seen once. Sequencing was performed on PBMCs or T cells enriched from blood (not recorded which). The receptors were sampled from a middle-aged man who had recovered from COVID-19.

V gene TRBV10-3 combines with J gene TRBJ1-5, with no clear D. The germline V and J ends were trimmed by 7 bases and 1 base, with 8 bases remaining between them. The CDR3 is 13 residues long. Germline values: CDR1 ENHRY, CDR2 SYGVKD. CDR3 region: CAIKGASNQPQHF. The CDR3 nucleotides read TGTGCCATCAAGGGAGCGAGCAATCAGCCCCAGCATTTT.

This sequence joins TRBV2 and TRBJ1-5; a possible D gene is TRBD1 (6 bases). Germline lookup yields CDR1 SNHLY and CDR2 FYNNEI. Trimming removed 5 bases at V and 10 bases at J, with 15 bases between. The CDR3 is made up of 13 amino acids. The CDR3 coding sequence is TGTGCCAGCAGTTACAGGGTTTTGGAACCCCAGCATTTT. This sequence encodes CASSYRVLEPQHF.

The chain has TRBV2 and TRBJ2-1, with 9 bases identical to TRBD2. With V trimmed by 6 bases and J by 10 bases, 13 bases remained unmatched. This CDR3 comprises 15 residues. Germline lookup yields CDR1 SNHLY and CDR2 FYNNEI. The CDR3 bases are TGTGCCAGCAGGTCGGCGCCTAGCGGGGAGGGCGAGCAGTTCTTC. This codes for CASRSAPSGEGEQFF.

The J gene is TRBJ1-1, the V gene TRBV19; D possibly corresponds to TRBD1 (5 bases). This CDR3 is built from 16 residues. CDR1 LNHDA and CDR2 SQIVND come from the germline V gene (reference sequence). V dropped 4 bases and J dropped 1 base, with 16 bases sitting between them. The CDR3 loop is CASSTPWGRANTEAFF. CDR3 nucleotide sequence: TGTGCCAGTAGTACCCCGTGGGGCAGGGCGAACACTGAAGCTTTCTTT.

The chain employs TRBV5-1 and TRBJ2-3; TRBD2 is a possible D gene (5 bases). Per germline, CDR1 SGHRS and CDR2 YFSETQ. V was trimmed by 6 bases and J by 6 bases, leaving 8 bases between them. This CDR3 has 11 amino acids. The CDR3 DNA reads as TGCGCCAGCACAGGACTTGATACGCAGTATTTT. Protein product: CASTGLDTQYF.

CDR3 region: CASSETGKLTDTQYF. CDR3 in DNA: TGTGCCAGCAGCGAAACGGGGAAGTTAACAGATACGCAGTATTTT. The rearrangement uses TRBV9 and TRBJ2-3, with D perhaps matching TRBD2 (5 bases). CDR1 is SGDLS, CDR2 YYNGEE, per germline. This CDR3 has 15 residues. V lost 3 bases and J 3 bases, leaving 14 bases between the germline ends. Supplemented by reference TRBV9 and TRBJ2-3, the full variable domain reads DSGVTQTPKHLITATGQRVTLRCSPRSGDLSVYWYQQSLDQGLQFLIQYYNGEERAKGNILERFSAQQFPDLHSELNLSSLELGDSALYFCASSETGKLTDTQYFGPGTRLTVL.

CDR3 sequence (DNA): TGTGCCTGGAAGGGACAGGGGAACGGCTACACCTTC. Amino acids: CAWKGQGNGYTF. The chain is built from TRBV30 and TRBJ1-2, with TRBD1 matching over 10 bases. The CDR3 extends over 12 amino acids. With V trimmed by 4 bases and J by 8 bases, 4 bases remained unmatched. Germline V gene data show CDR1 as GTSNPN and CDR2 as SVGIG (reference sequence).

This clone has a single count. The chain links TRBV10-3 to TRBJ1-2; no definite D call. The germline V gene encodes CDR1 ENHRY and CDR2 SYGVKD. Trimming stripped 7 bases from V and 6 bases from J, with 12 bases between. The CDR3 spans 12 residues. In DNA, the CDR3 is TGTGCCATCACGAATCCTAGGCATGGCTACACCTTC. It encodes CAITNPRHGYTF.

In DNA, the CDR3 is TGTGCCAGCAGCCAAGATTGGGGCGCGCCGCAAGGCCAAATGGAGACCCAGTACTTC. Its protein is CASSQDWGAPQGQMETQYF. The V gene is TRBV3-1 (or the pseudogene TRBV3-2), the J gene TRBJ2-5, with D maybe TRBD1 (5 bases). Germline V CDR1 and CDR2: LGHDT, YNNKEL (reference sequence). Trimming shortened V by 0 bases and J by 5 bases, and 25 bases separated the two germline ends. The length of the CDR3 is 19 residues.

J is TRBJ1-1 and V is TRBV5-1, with a weak D call TRBD1 (6 bases). The CDR3 spans 17 residues. Germline loops: CDR1 SGHRS, CDR2 YFSETQ. Deletions cut 3 bases from V and 1 base from J, with 19 bases between. Here the CDR3 reads CASSWDIEKVGNTEAFF. As DNA, the CDR3 is TGCGCCAGCAGCTGGGACATCGAGAAGGTAGGGAACACTGAAGCTTTCTTT.

The V call is TRBV5-4, the J call TRBJ1-4; D remains ambiguous. The CDR3 runs to 12 residues. The germline V gene encodes CDR1 SGHNT and CDR2 YYREEE (reference sequence). V was shortened by 2 bases and J by 7 bases, with 6 bases between the two germline ends. In DNA, the CDR3 is TGTGCCAGCAGCTTCGGAGTTGAAAAACTGTTTTTT. Translation: CASSFGVEKLFF.

This sequence joins TRBV11-2 and TRBJ1-6; the match to TRBD1 covers 9 bases. V lost 4 bases to trimming and J lost 7 bases; unmatched junction nucleotides: 5. The CDR3 is made up of 15 amino acids. Germline-derived CDR1 and CDR2 are SGHAT and FQNNGV. The CDR3 region has the DNA TGTGCCAGCAGCTATACAGGGGGCAAAAATTCACCCCTCCACTTT. Protein product: CASSYTGGKNSPLHF. Drawing the rest from reference TRBV11-2 and TRBJ1-6, the complete variable domain is EAGVAQSPRYKIIEKRQSVAFWCNPISGHATLYWYQQILGQGPKLLIQFQNNGVVDDSQLPKDRFSAERLKGVDSTLKIQPAKLEDSAVYLCASSYTGGKNSPLHFGNGTRLTVT.

The chain joins TRBV19 to TRBJ2-2, with 7 bases aligning to TRBD1. Germline trimming cut 5 bases from V and 5 bases from J; bases unmatched to any gene: 5. Germline V gene lookup returns CDR1 LNHDA and CDR2 SQIVND (reference sequence). The CDR3 is 14 residues long. DNA of the CDR3: TGTGCCAGTAGTGTGGGACAGCCGACCGGGGAGCTGTTTTTT. It encodes CASSVGQPTGELFF.

V is TRBV9 and J is TRBJ1-1; D possibly corresponds to TRBD1 (5 bases). Trimming stripped 4 bases from V and 13 bases from J, with 14 bases between. Per the germline V gene, CDR1 is SGDLS and CDR2 is YYNGEE. The CDR3 length is 11 residues. The CDR3 DNA reads TGTGCCAGCAGCCAAACAGGACCTGTTTTCTTT. Translating gives CASSQTGPVFF.

This chain links TRBV28 with TRBJ2-2, with TRBD2 matching 7 bases. The CDR3 is 14 amino acids. J was trimmed by 4 bases and V by 7 bases; bases with no gene match: 6. Germline CDR1 and CDR2: MDHEN and SYDVKM. The DNA of the CDR3 is TGTGCCAGCACTCCGGGGGGAGGCACCGGGGAGCTGTTTTTT. Residues: CASTPGGGTGELFF.

This sequence joins TRBV18 and TRBJ2-7, with 10 bases matching TRBD1. V shed 5 bases and J 5 bases; nucleotides not matched to a gene: 6. CDR3 length: 14 amino acids. Germline CDR1 reads KGHSH; CDR2 reads LQKENI. In DNA form, the CDR3 reads TGTGCCAGCTCATCTCTCGACAGGGGGCACGAGCAGTACGTC. This sequence encodes CASSSLDRGHEQYV.

This clone was observed at least ten times. This chain connects TRBV5-4 to TRBJ1-2; the match to TRBD1 covers 11 bases. Germline-derived CDR1 and CDR2 are SGHNT and YYREEE (reference sequence). The ends lost 4 bases at V and 2 bases at J; junction bases unmatched: 7. The CDR3 loop spans 16 amino acids. CDR3 nucleotide sequence: TGTGCCAGCAGCGACCCTAGGACAGGGGGCAACTATGGCTACACCTTC. It yields the protein CASSDPRTGGNYGYTF.

The chain joins TRBV10-3 to TRBJ1-1, with D possibly being TRBD1 (5 bases). Trimming stripped 4 bases from V and 3 bases from J, with 9 bases between. The CDR3 length is 13 residues. Germline assignment: CDR1 ENHRY and CDR2 SYGVKD. CDR3 residues: CAISADTDTEAFF. The CDR3 bases are TGTGCCATCAGTGCGGACACAGACACTGAAGCTTTCTTT.

This sequence joins TRBV5-1 and TRBJ1-6; 11 nucleotides agree with TRBD1. V gave up 5 bases and J gave up 10 bases; unmatched junction bases: 5. Germline V gene sequence: CDR1 SGHRS, CDR2 YFSETQ. The CDR3 extends over 14 amino acids. CDR3 sequence reads: CASRVGQGESPLHF. CDR3 nucleotide sequence: TGCGCCAGCAGGGTGGGACAGGGGGAATCACCCCTCCACTTT.

The chain links TRBV19 to TRBJ1-3; a weak D match, TRBD1 (6 bases). V shed 11 bases and J shed 8 bases, with 19 bases lying between them. Germline V gives CDR1 LNHDA, CDR2 SQIVND (reference sequence). The CDR3 is 13 residues long. CDR3 sequence: CALQGPPWDTIYF. In nucleotides, the CDR3 is TGTGCCCTACAGGGACCGCCCTGGGACACCATATATTTT.

The V call is TRBV19, the J call TRBJ1-2; 7 nucleotides match TRBD1. The V gene's germline CDR1 is LNHDA and CDR2 SQIVND (reference sequence). This CDR3 has 13 amino acids. Trimming took 5 bases from V and 8 from J; bases not matched to a gene: 8. The CDR3 loop reads CASSRQGSIGYTF. The DNA for the CDR3 is TGTGCCAGTAGTCGACAGGGAAGCATCGGCTACACCTTC.

The rearrangement uses TRBV6-5 and TRBJ2-1, with 7 bases fitting TRBD1. The germline V gene encodes CDR1 MNHEY and CDR2 SVGAGI. CDR3 length: 15 residues. The J segment lost 0 bases and the V segment lost 7 bases, leaving 6 bases of the junction unmatched. The CDR3 nucleotides are TGTGCCAGCACCCAGGGACAGAGCTCCTACAATGAGCAGTTCTTC. Protein sequence: CASTQGQSSYNEQFF.

The chain uses TRBV19 and TRBJ2-3; no reliable D call. V lost 3 bases, J lost 9 bases, and 13 bases lay in between. Germline V CDR1 and CDR2: LNHDA, SQIVND (reference sequence). The length of the CDR3 is 13 residues. CDR3 bases: TGTGCCAGTAGTATCCCCAGCGAGGAAACGCAGTATTTT. Translation gives CASSIPSEETQYF. Drawing the rest from reference TRBV19 and TRBJ2-3, the complete variable domain is DGGITQSPKYLFRKEGQNVTLSCEQNLNHDAMYWYRQDPGQGLRLIYYSQIVNDFQKGDIAEGYSVSREKKESFPLTVTSAQKNPTAFYLCASSIPSEETQYFGPGTRLTVL.